This T cell receptor beta chain is from a study of blood T cell repertoires in COVID-19. The overall study: The United States, Italy and Spain provided the acute and convalescent COVID-19 samples.

TCRdb's table, derived via immunoSEQ multiplex PCR, lists solely in-frame clones and lacks some. The repertoire holds over 400,000 clones, with 85% to 90% as singletons. Germline V gene data show CDR1 as MDHEN and CDR2 as SYDVKM. The germline V and J ends were trimmed by 2 bases and 0 bases, with 11 bases remaining between them. This CDR3 comprises 16 residues. V usage is TRBV28 and J usage is TRBJ1-5; unclear D gene. Sequencing was performed on peripheral blood. This TCR was recovered from a woman aged 45-60 years with COVID-19, enrolled during active disease. The CDR3 coding sequence is TGTGCCAGCAGTTTAACCGGAGCTGTTAGCAATCAGCCCCAGCATTTT. Its translation: CASSLTGAVSNQPQHF.